The source of this TCR beta chain is a study of blood T cells in healthy people across ages. Whole-study context: For every two T cells, template switching captured about one barcoded beta molecule. Study-wide results and limits: Roughly linear age-related decline in beta diversity appeared, significant by age 40.

Comments on this clonotype: No antigen is known for it. One junction end does not reproduce the germline sequence, and a read error may be involved.

CDR3 length equals 14 residues. Using a J-beta primer mix together with a sample-barcoded 5' primer, a second PCR was run for 7 to 11 cycles. Tagging of each cDNA molecule was performed by a template-switch adaptor with 12 random nucleotides. TCRdb recomputed calls from the 5' RACE reads with MiXCR, one row per CDR3 protein. Here the sample spans 1.5 million to 2 million distinct CDR3 sequences, 28% being singletons. Donor samples were obtained from healthy Caucasian individuals from Russia, aged roughly 6 to 95. Sequenced input: blood. This clonotype was sampled from a woman aged 25 to 39 in good health. The chain has TRBV12-3 or TRBV12-4 and TRBJ1-5; maybe TRBD1 (5 bases). The CDR3 sequence is CAGSFQRGGQPQHF. In nucleotides, the CDR3 is TGTGCCGGCAGTTTTCAACGGGGGGGTCAGCCCCAGCATTTT.